The clone carrying this T cell receptor beta chain has a single count. Per germline, CDR1 SGDLS and CDR2 YYNGEE. CDR3 length: 15 residues. V lost 4 bases to trimming and J lost 8 bases; unmatched junction nucleotides: 10. Authors' analysis steps: Amplification from reference gene primers served as the basis for estimated nucleated cell counts. Method: immunoSEQ multiplex PCR; TCRdb's copy keeps in-frame clones and lacks some. That table is the source of V, J and clone size, and D and trimming were worked out from the DNA. In the table there are approximately 300,000 clones, about nine tenths of which are singletons. This entry belongs to a study of blood T cell repertoires in COVID-19.

This sequence joins TRBV9 and TRBJ1-4; 8 bases map to TRBD1. The source of this sequence is a woman aged 30 to 39 with COVID-19, enrolled during active disease. Sequences were obtained from peripheral blood. CDR3: CASSRRTGSIEKLFF. DNA of the CDR3: TGTGCCAGCAGCCGACGGACAGGGTCAATCGAAAAACTGTTTTTT.